The present T cell receptor beta chain was sequenced within a study of blood T cell repertoires in COVID-19. Methods used by the authors: Counts of nucleated cells, estimated from reference gene primer amplification, were obtained. Profiling relied on immunoSEQ multiplex PCR, and the TCRdb table lists in-frame clones only, not all of them. V, J and clone size were drawn from that table, and D and trimming were deduced from the DNA. The table records over 150,000 clones, about 83% of them present only once. The germline V gene encodes CDR1 SGHTA and CDR2 FQGNSA. V lost 0 bases, J lost 1 base, and 1 base stayed unmatched. The CDR3 covers 16 residues.

The chain employs TRBV7-2 and TRBJ2-2; 8 nucleotides agree with TRBD1. This clonotype was sampled from a woman younger than 35 who had recovered from COVID-19. The material sequenced was peripheral blood. CDR3 DNA sequence: TGTGCCAGCAGCTTAGCCGGGACAGGGAACACCGGGGAGCTGTTTTTT. It translates to CASSLAGTGNTGELFF.